These 19 T cell receptor beta chains originate from one sample sequenced in a study of blood T cells in healthy people across ages. A second PCR, run for about 7 to 11 cycles, used a sample-barcoded 5' primer plus a J-beta primer mix. TCRdb processed the 5' RACE reads anew with MiXCR; each CDR3 protein has one entry. The repertoire holds 550,000 to 800,000 distinct CDR3 sequences, with approximately 29% as singletons. The specimen was blood. These receptors all stem from an elderly woman in good health.

This clonotype was observed a few times. The chain couples TRBV30 to TRBJ1-6; tentatively, D is TRBD1 (5 bases). The CDR3 is 14 amino acids. The germline V gene has CDR1 GTSNPN and CDR2 SVGIG (reference sequence). The germline V and J ends were trimmed by 3 bases and 7 bases, with 13 bases remaining between them. The CDR3 DNA reads as TGTGCCTGGAGGAAGGGGAAGGAAAATTCACCCCTCCACTTT. Protein sequence: CAWRKGKENSPLHF.

This clonotype was seen repeatedly, ten times or more. The chain recombines TRBV6-5 with TRBJ2-7; 8 bases agree with TRBD1. The CDR3 runs to 16 residues. Germline V gene data show CDR1 as MNHEY and CDR2 as SVGAGI. Trimming took 5 bases from V and 2 from J; bases not matched to a gene: 11. The CDR3 is CASSRDRRRGAYEQYF. The CDR3 DNA is TGTGCCAGCAGTCGGGACAGGAGGAGGGGGGCCTACGAGCAGTACTTC.

This clonotype has a count of ten or more. The chain is built from TRBV15 and TRBJ1-2, with D tentatively TRBD1 (5 bases). CDR3 length: 14 amino acids. Deletions cut 3 bases from V and 3 bases from J, with 11 bases between. Germline CDR1 and CDR2: LNHNV and YYDKDF (reference sequence). The CDR3 DNA follows: TGTGCCACCAGCAGTATAGGCAGGGACTATGGCTACACCTTC. Its translation: CATSSIGRDYGYTF.

To note about this clonotype: Given a much more abundant clone one base away, this may be a read error. The CDR3 is CASSEALKDLDYGCTF. The CDR3 DNA is TGTGCCAGCAGTGAAGCGCTCAAGGACTTGGACTATGGCTGCACCTTC. The chain employs TRBV6-1 and TRBJ1-2; D not resolved. In germline, CDR1 is MNHNS, CDR2 SASEGT. The length of the CDR3 is 16 residues.

The J gene is TRBJ1-4, the V gene TRBV3-1; a possible D gene is TRBD1 (5 bases). Germline lookup yields CDR1 LGHDT and CDR2 YNNKEL (reference sequence). The V and J ends lost 1 base and 8 bases respectively, with 17 bases between them. This CDR3 has 16 residues. The CDR3 protein is CASSQGVGGREEKLFF. The CDR3 coding sequence is TGTGCCAGCAGCCAAGGGGTCGGGGGAAGGGAGGAAAAACTGTTTTTT.

This clonotype came up a few times. The genes are TRBV7-3 and TRBJ2-1, with 12 bases that match TRBD2. Germline CDR1 and CDR2: SGHTA and FQGTGA. CDR3 length: 17 residues. The junction had 9 bases not matched to a gene; V was cut back by 2 bases and J by 7 bases. CDR3: CASSLEPSGGALNEQFF. DNA of the CDR3: TGTGCCAGCAGCTTAGAGCCTAGCGGGGGGGCTTTGAATGAGCAGTTCTTC. Full variable domain (remainder filled in from reference TRBV7-3 and TRBJ2-1): GAGVSQTPSNKVTEKGKYVELRCDPISGHTALYWYRQSLGQGPEFLIYFQGTGAADDSGLPNDRFFAVRPEGSVSTLKIQRTERGDSAVYLCASSLEPSGGALNEQFFGPGTRLTVL.

J is TRBJ1-2 and V is TRBV6-1, with unresolved D. This CDR3 region has 16 residues. Germline loops: CDR1 MNHNS, CDR2 SASEGT. Deletions cut 2 bases from V and 0 bases from J, with 13 bases between. The CDR3 DNA reads TGTGCCAGCAGTGAAATTCGCAGGCTATCTAACTATGGCTACACCTTC. Protein product: CASSEIRRLSNYGYTF.

This clonotype was seen ten or more times. The chain uses TRBV27 and TRBJ2-3, with D possibly TRBD2 on 6 matching bases. The CDR3 is made up of 17 amino acids. The germline gives CDR1 MNHEY, CDR2 SMNVEV (reference sequence). Deletions cut 3 bases from V and 2 bases from J, with 18 bases between. CDR3 sequence (DNA): TGTGCCAGCAGTTTGGTGGGAGGTACCCAGCCCACAGATACGCAGTATTTT. Translated, it gives CASSLVGGTQPTDTQYF.

V is TRBV20-1 and J is TRBJ1-5; unclear D gene. CDR1 is DFQATT, CDR2 SNEGSKA, per germline (reference sequence). Trimming took 2 bases from V and 4 from J, leaving 9 bases between them. CDR3 length: 13 residues. The CDR3 nucleotides are TGCAGTGCTAGAATGACGCCTAATCAGCCCCAGCATTTT. Protein: CSARMTPNQPQHF.

This clonotype was detected a few times. A single base separates this from a much larger clone, so it may be a read error. This rearrangement joins TRBV4-1 to TRBJ2-7; TRBD2 agrees at 9 bases. The J call may be wrong; the DNA end is better matched by TRBJ2-5. Germline CDR1 reads MGHRA; CDR2 reads YSYEKL. The CDR3 length is 16 residues. CDR3 sequence (DNA): TGCGCCAGCAGCCAAGGTGAAGCGGGGGGCTTCGGGACCCAGTACTTC. This gives the protein CASSQGEAGGFGTQYF.

The chain employs TRBV9 and TRBJ2-3; the match to TRBD2 covers 12 bases. CDR3 length equals 20 residues. Germline trimming cut 0 bases from V and 0 bases from J; bases unmatched to any gene: 11. CDR1 SGDLS and CDR2 YYNGEE come from the germline V gene. The CDR3: CASSVEPSGGGIVSTDTQYF. CDR3 DNA: TGTGCCAGCAGCGTAGAGCCTAGCGGGGGGGGCATCGTCAGCACAGATACGCAGTATTTT.

The table lists this clonotype with many counts. The rearrangement links TRBV5-1 to TRBJ2-5; TRBD1 matches 12 bases. V was pared by 6 bases and J by 4 bases, with 7 bases of the junction left unmatched. The CDR3 runs to 15 residues. CDR1 and CDR2 (germline): SGHRS, YFSETQ. In DNA, the CDR3 is TGCGCCAGCATCGAGGGGACAGGGGGCGGAGAGACCCAGTACTTC. Translated, it gives CASIEGTGGGETQYF. Complete variable domain (other parts from reference TRBV5-1 and TRBJ2-5): KAGVTQTPRYLIKTRGQQVTLSCSPISGHRSVSWYQQTPGQGLQFLFEYFSETQRNKGNFPGRFSGRQFSNSRSEMNVSTLELGDSALYLCASIEGTGGGETQYFGPGTRLLVL.

About this clonotype itself: A read error is possible here, since a much larger clone lies one base away. The V and J genes are TRBV6-5 and TRBJ2-1, with D hard to call. Trimming took off 0 bases at V and 6 bases at J, with 9 bases between the two ends. The CDR3 is 14 residues long. CDR1 is MNHEY, CDR2 SVGAGI, per germline. The CDR3 is CASSYSKVSNEQFF. CDR3 DNA: TGTGCCAGCAGTTACTCGAAAGTCTCCAATGAGCAGTTCTTC.

This clonotype was picked up many times. The chain has TRBV5-1 and TRBJ2-3, with TRBD2 matching 10 bases. This CDR3 spans 18 amino acids. The germline gives CDR1 SGHRS, CDR2 YFSETQ. V lost 4 bases and J lost 3; bases outside the gene matches: 14. Written as DNA, the CDR3 is TGCGCCAGCAGCGTCACTACACCGGGACTAGCGACAACAGATACGCAGTATTTT. Encoded protein: CASSVTTPGLATTDTQYF.

This clonotype was counted many times. The chain uses TRBV30 and TRBJ2-1; possibly TRBD1 or TRBD2 for D (6 bases each). V was shortened by 7 bases and J by 8 bases, with 15 bases between the two germline ends. Looked up from germline, CDR1 is GTSNPN and CDR2 is SVGIG (reference sequence). The CDR3 extends over 12 amino acids. The CDR3 loop is CASRGGLDEQFF. For the CDR3, the DNA is TGTGCCTCCCGAGGGGGGCTCGATGAGCAGTTCTTC.

Details on this clonotype: A much larger clone differs by one base, so this may be a read error. V and J are TRBV7-9 and TRBJ2-1, with D hard to call. There are 16 residues in the CDR3. Trimming cost V 5 bases and J 10 bases, with 24 bases left between them. Germline CDR1 is SEHNR and CDR2 is FQNEAQ (reference sequence). CDR3 nucleotides: TGTGCCAGCAGCCGAGAAAGGCAGGAGAGTCCCTACGAGCAGTTCTTC. It is translated as CASSRERQESPYEQFF.

This clonotype was found a few times. Its ends do not fully match the called genes, so a read error is possible. The chain combines TRBV11-2 with TRBJ2-7; weak D call: TRBD1 (6 bases). Germline-derived CDR1 and CDR2 are SGHAT and FQNNGV. CDR3 size: 14 residues. The CDR3 sequence: CASGLAAGVYEQYF. CDR3 nucleotide sequence: TGTGCCAGCGGCTTAGCAGCAGGGGTCTACGAGCAGTACTTC. The full variable domain, its missing parts supplied by reference TRBV11-2 and TRBJ2-7, is EAGVAQSPRYKIIEKRQSVAFWCNPISGHATLYWYQQILGQGPKLLIQFQNNGVVDDSQLPKDRFSAERLKGVDSTLKIQPAKLEDSAVYLCASGLAAGVYEQYFGPGTRLTVT.

This clonotype was seen ten or more times. This chain connects TRBV9 to TRBJ2-3; no definite D call. The CDR3 is 14 residues long. Germline V gene sequence: CDR1 SGDLS, CDR2 YYNGEE. V lost 4 bases to trimming and J lost 3 bases, with 12 bases between them. In DNA, the CDR3 is TGTGCCAGCAGCACCCGCCTTGGGACAGATACGCAGTATTTT. Its protein product is CASSTRLGTDTQYF. Looking up the rest from reference TRBV9 and TRBJ2-3 gives the full variable domain: DSGVTQTPKHLITATGQRVTLRCSPRSGDLSVYWYQQSLDQGLQFLIQYYNGEERAKGNILERFSAQQFPDLHSELNLSSLELGDSALYFCASSTRLGTDTQYFGPGTRLTVL.

The sample holds many counts of this clonotype. V is TRBV9 and J is TRBJ2-1; TRBD2 agrees at 9 bases. This CDR3 comprises 15 residues. Germline CDR1 and CDR2: SGDLS and YYNGEE. V was pared by 3 bases and J by 4 bases, with 5 bases of the junction left unmatched. CDR3 amino acids: CASSAGTSSYNEQFF. Written as DNA, the CDR3 is TGTGCCAGCAGCGCTGGGACTAGCAGTTACAATGAGCAGTTCTTC.